A single sample gave rise to the 19 T cell receptor beta chains below, sequenced in a study of human T cells and chemical hapten exposure. From the RACE reads, TCRdb called clonotypes with MiXCR, one entry per CDR3 protein. The table records around 200,000 distinct CDR3 sequences, approximately 29% of them present only once. The time point denotes: pre-sensitization, week 0. Described treatment: therapeutic diphenylcyclopropenone sensitization with weekly scalp DPC. The specimen was whole blood, collected in connection with sensitization to the hapten diphenylcyclopropenone (DPC). Every receptor here comes from a woman in her 30s with alopecia areata. Some clones in this sample may be carry-over from other donors' samples.

This clonotype turned up a few times. The chain carries TRBV9 and TRBJ1-5, with D possibly matching TRBD1 (5 bases). Germline CDR1 SGDLS, CDR2 YYNGEE. The CDR3 runs 14 residues. V lost 7 bases, J lost 6 bases, and 17 bases lay in between. CDR3 in amino acids: CASGGEGRSQPQHF. CDR3 DNA: TGTGCCAGCGGAGGGGAAGGGCGTAGTCAGCCCCAGCATTTT.

V and J are TRBV29-1 and TRBJ1-1; TRBD1 aligns across 8 bases. CDR1 is SQVTM, CDR2 ANQGSEA, per germline. J lost 8 bases, V lost 7 bases, and 6 bases had no gene match. The CDR3 is 11 residues long. The CDR3 loop is CSGQGWSEAFF. The CDR3 DNA reads TGCAGCGGACAGGGGTGGTCCGAAGCTTTCTTT.

The chain is built from TRBV7-9 and TRBJ2-7; a possible D gene is TRBD1 (6 bases). This CDR3 region has 16 residues. Germline V gene sequence: CDR1 SEHNR, CDR2 FQNEAQ (reference sequence). Deletions cut 5 bases from V and 2 bases from J, with 19 bases between. The CDR3 here is CASSPGEDSPTYEQYF. The CDR3 DNA reads as TGTGCCAGCAGCCCCGGTGAGGACAGCCCGACCTACGAGCAGTACTTC.

The chain links TRBV28 to TRBJ2-5, with 9 nucleotides matching TRBD2. The CDR3 has 14 residues. J was trimmed by 4 bases and V by 2 bases; bases with no gene match: 2. In germline, CDR1 is MDHEN, CDR2 SYDVKM. The chain's CDR3 is CASSLPAGGETQYF. The DNA of the CDR3 is TGTGCCAGCAGTTTACCAGCGGGAGGAGAGACCCAGTACTTC. Filled out from reference TRBV28 and TRBJ2-5, the complete variable domain reads DVKVTQSSRYLVKRTGEKVFLECVQDMDHENMFWYRQDPGLGLRLIYFSYDVKMKEKGDIPEGYSVSREKKERFSLILESASTNQTSMYLCASSLPAGGETQYFGPGTRLLVL.

V and J are TRBV12-3 or TRBV12-4 and TRBJ1-2; 8 bases fit TRBD1. Unmatched junction bases numbered 6, after V lost 5 bases and J lost 7 bases. The CDR3 length is 13 residues. The CDR3 loop reads CASSRTGTLGYTF. In nucleotides, the CDR3 is TGTGCCAGCAGTCGGACAGGGACACTTGGCTACACCTTC.

This sequence joins TRBV19 and TRBJ1-3, with D perhaps TRBD1 (6 bases). The V gene lost 4 bases and the J gene lost 3 bases, with 10 bases spanning the gap. From germline, CDR1 is LNHDA and CDR2 SQIVND (reference sequence). The CDR3 covers 14 residues. Here the CDR3 DNA reads TGTGCCAGTAGTAAGGGGGACGTTGGAAACACCATATATTTT. Its protein is CASSKGDVGNTIYF.

This clonotype was counted at least ten times. This rearrangement joins TRBV10-3 to TRBJ2-7; perhaps TRBD1 as D (5 bases). Looked up from germline, CDR1 is ENHRY and CDR2 is SYGVKD. This CDR3 has 12 residues. Trimming left V 6 bases short and J 3 bases short, with 9 bases between. CDR3 in DNA: TGTGCCATCAGGGACAACCGCTACGAGCAGTACTTC. As protein: CAIRDNRYEQYF.

V is TRBV20-1 and J is TRBJ2-3; 8 nucleotides line up with TRBD2. Germline V lookup: CDR1 DFQATT, CDR2 SNEGSKA (reference sequence). The CDR3 extends over 14 amino acids. J was trimmed by 1 base and V by 3 bases; bases with no gene match: 3. The CDR3 loop reads CSASAGGGTDTQYF. CDR3 DNA sequence: TGCAGTGCTAGCGCGGGGGGTGGCACAGATACGCAGTATTTT.

In this sample, this clonotype turned up a few times. The CDR3 DNA follows: TGTGCCAGCACCCCCCAAGCGGGCCCCACAGATACGCAGTATTTT. Translated, it gives CASTPQAGPTDTQYF. This chain joins TRBV27 and TRBJ2-3, with a tentative D call TRBD2 (6 bases). The CDR3 covers 15 residues. Trimming removed 7 bases at V and 2 bases at J, with 16 bases between. The germline V gene has CDR1 MNHEY and CDR2 SMNVEV (reference sequence).

V and J are TRBV21-1 and TRBJ2-5; no DNA check was done on the table's D call, TRBD1. TRBV21-1 has pseudogene status. The length of the CDR3 is 16 residues. CDR3 nucleotide sequence: TGTGCCAGCAGCAAGGTTTCGGGAAGGGCATCAGAGACCCAGTACTTC. Its protein is CASSKVSGRASETQYF.

The rearrangement links TRBV29-1 to TRBJ2-3; 8 bases fit TRBD1. The CDR3 length is 14 residues. With V trimmed by 3 bases and J by 1 base, 3 bases remained unmatched. The germline CDR1 and CDR2 sequences are SQVTM and ANQGSEA. The CDR3 reads CSVEVTGGTDTQYF. DNA of the CDR3: TGCAGCGTTGAGGTGACAGGGGGCACAGATACGCAGTATTTT.

The rearrangement links TRBV2 to TRBJ2-2, with 8 bases identical to TRBD1. Trimming removed 4 bases from V and 2 bases from J; junction bases left unmatched: 3. CDR3 size: 15 residues. CDR1 SNHLY and CDR2 FYNNEI come from the germline V gene. CDR3: CASSGTGLNTGELFF. Written as DNA, the CDR3 is TGTGCCAGCAGTGGGACAGGGCTCAACACCGGGGAGCTGTTTTTT.

The CDR3 protein is CSAVPGTGANVLTF. CDR3 sequence (DNA): TGCAGTGCTGTCCCGGGGACCGGGGCCAACGTCCTGACTTTC. The chain recombines TRBV20-1 with TRBJ2-6, with D possibly being TRBD1 or TRBD2 (5 bases each). Per germline, CDR1 DFQATT and CDR2 SNEGSKA (reference sequence). This CDR3 has 14 amino acids. The V end was cut by 5 bases, the J end by 4 bases, with 12 bases between.

This clonotype was detected a few times. The chain recombines TRBV28 with TRBJ2-7, with D possibly matching TRBD1 (6 bases). There are 15 residues in the CDR3. The germline CDR1 and CDR2 sequences are MDHEN and SYDVKM. V gave up 5 bases and J gave up 2 bases, with 16 bases separating them. The CDR3 region is CASSTTGPPTYEQYF. The CDR3, as DNA: TGTGCCAGCAGTACGACAGGACCACCGACCTACGAGCAGTACTTC.

This chain connects TRBV5-1 to TRBJ2-1; 11 bases align to TRBD2. Germline V gene lookup returns CDR1 SGHRS and CDR2 YFSETQ. The V and J ends lost 4 bases and 5 bases, in that order; junction bases with no gene match: 5. The CDR3 consists of 15 residues. The CDR3 DNA sequence: TGCGCCAGCAGCGTGGGACTAGCGGCCGACAATGAGCAGTTCTTC. Translated: CASSVGLAADNEQFF.

The chain links TRBV10-3 to TRBJ2-7; 7 positions agree with TRBD1. From germline, CDR1 is ENHRY and CDR2 SYGVKD. V lost 3 bases to trimming and J lost 2 bases; unmatched junction nucleotides: 7. This CDR3 has 15 amino acids. The CDR3 region is CAISDARTGAYEQYF. The CDR3 nucleotides are TGTGCCATCAGTGACGCCCGGACAGGAGCCTACGAGCAGTACTTC.

The chain has TRBV5-1 and TRBJ1-3; possible D gene TRBD1, 6 bases. Germline CDR1 and CDR2: SGHRS and YFSETQ. V gave up 4 bases and J gave up 4 bases, with 12 bases separating them. This CDR3 is built from 14 residues. CDR3: CASSADSNGNTIYF. DNA of the CDR3: TGCGCCAGCAGCGCGGACAGTAACGGAAACACCATATATTTT. The full variable domain, completed using reference TRBV5-1 and TRBJ1-3, is KAGVTQTPRYLIKTRGQQVTLSCSPISGHRSVSWYQQTPGQGLQFLFEYFSETQRNKGNFPGRFSGRQFSNSRSEMNVSTLELGDSALYLCASSADSNGNTIYFGEGSWLTVV.

This clonotype was observed a few times. V and J are TRBV28 and TRBJ2-1; TRBD2 is a possible D gene (6 bases). The germline CDR1 and CDR2 sequences are MDHEN and SYDVKM. The CDR3 consists of 14 residues. The V and J ends lost 2 bases and 2 bases respectively, with 7 bases between them. The CDR3 here is CASSLAGPYNEQFF. DNA for the CDR3: TGTGCCAGCAGTTTAGCGGGGCCCTACAATGAGCAGTTCTTC.

This clonotype came up once. The chain uses TRBV28 and TRBJ2-7, with D uncertain. V was pared by 5 bases and J by 0 bases, with 14 bases between. The CDR3 consists of 15 residues. CDR1 is MDHEN, CDR2 SYDVKM, per germline. CDR3 bases: TGTGCCAGCAGTGCCTCCGATCACAGCTCCTACGAGCAGTACTTC. As protein: CASSASDHSSYEQYF.